This T cell receptor (beta chain) was captured in a study of shared clonotypes between healthy human individuals. Study-level findings and limits: Of the naive CD4 clonotypes, about 5% were shared across a handful of donors.

About this clone: Its cognate antigen is unknown. Within the sample, other DNA sequences also encode this same CDR3.

Each subset's genomic DNA was split evenly across several immunoSEQ plates. Sorted-subset replicate PCR reactions were performed with approximately 200 ng DNA, corresponding to roughly 30,000 T cell genomes. Original methodology: ImmunoSEQ yielded junction-only sequences lacking quality scores, so filtering differed. TCRdb's copy holds only in-frame clones and misses some; the assay was immunoSEQ multiplex PCR. The V and J calls and clone size are taken from that table; D and trimming were inferred from the DNA. The sample holds about 960,000 clones, approximately 80% seen once. The CDR3 is 14 amino acids. CDR1 and CDR2 (germline): SGHRS, YFSETQ. V lost 0 bases and J 1 base, leaving 7 bases between the germline ends.

This TCR was sampled from a man aged 18 to 35 in good health. The chain uses TRBV5-1 and TRBJ2-5; D unresolved. Input material: memory CD4+ T cells sorted from blood. Subset indicated: CD45RA-negative fraction. CDR3 DNA: TGCGCCAGCAGCTTGGGAACAGTCCAAGAGACCCAGTACTTC. It specifies CASSLGTVQETQYF.